This T cell receptor (beta chain) was recorded in a study of shared clonotypes between healthy human individuals. Study in general: Donor composition was a couple of women and a few men, aged 18 to 49. The study used three CD4 naive, three CD4 memory, two CD8 naive and one CD8 memory plate per donor. Points from the study as a whole: The authors expected sequencing depth to affect clonotype sharing among donors.

With regard to this clone: The target antigen is unknown. This specimen includes other DNA sequences encoding the same CDR3.

Participating donors were healthy, HIV-negative adults free of recent acute infections or vaccinations. Deletions cut 7 bases from V and 4 bases from J, with 10 bases between. CDR1 and CDR2 from the germline V gene are MDHEN and SYDVKM. This CDR3 spans 12 amino acids. Measured with immunoSEQ multiplex PCR; TCRdb has only the in-frame clones, and not every one. This table holds 2.3 million or so clones, approximately 95% found once. The source material was naive CD4+ T cells from PBMCs. The sample's subset: CD45RA+ positively selected. The rearrangement uses TRBV28 and TRBJ1-2; D unclear. This TCR was recovered from a young man in good health. Some clones in this sample may be carry-over from other donors' samples. This CDR3 reads CASTRAGYGYTF. The CDR3 DNA sequence: TGTGCCAGCACTAGGGCTGGCTATGGCTACACCTTC.